This T cell receptor (beta chain) is from a study of lymphopenia after photon versus proton radiotherapy. Study-wide findings and caveats: Larger post-nadir TCR diversity loss correlated inversely with survival in deceased patients.

Generated by immunoSEQ multiplex PCR, the TCRdb table keeps only in-frame clones and is missing some. The table lists tens of thousands of clones, 80% to 85% of them singletons, with more than 3% in the top ten. V shed 5 bases and J 7 bases; nucleotides not matched to a gene: 8. The CDR3 is made up of 14 amino acids. CDR1 and CDR2 (germline): LGHNA, YSLEER. In the case of this clone: Its antigen is not known.

Source: peripheral blood, taken from a patient treated with photon-based radiotherapy. This receptor was obtained from a woman aged 50 to 65 with pancreatic cancer. The V and J genes are TRBV4-3 and TRBJ2-7; 10 bases agree with TRBD1. CDR3: CASSLGQGSGEQYF. CDR3 nucleotide sequence: TGCGCCAGCAGCTTGGGACAGGGGAGCGGGGAGCAGTACTTC.